The next 8 T cell receptor beta chains were all read from a single sample in a study of blood T cells in healthy people across ages. PCR was performed a second time for 7 to 11 cycles using a sample-barcoded 5' primer and a J-beta primer mix. TCRdb re-called the 5' RACE reads through MiXCR, storing one row per CDR3 protein. The data show roughly 1.5 million distinct CDR3 sequences, about 45% seen once. Sequencing was carried out using blood. The receptors were sampled from a woman under 30 in good health.

This clonotype was seen only a few times. This chain connects TRBV29-1 to TRBJ1-4, with D perhaps TRBD1 (5 bases). V lost 6 bases and J lost 5, with 13 bases in between. CDR3 length: 13 amino acids. Germline lookup yields CDR1 SQVTM and CDR2 ANQGSEA. In DNA, the CDR3 is TGCAGCGTATCACAGGAAAAGAATGAAAAACTGTTTTTT. Translating it yields CSVSQEKNEKLFF.

This clonotype showed up just a few times. J is TRBJ1-5 and V is TRBV20-1, with TRBD1 as a possible D gene (6 bases). The length of the CDR3 is 15 residues. The germline V gene encodes CDR1 DFQATT and CDR2 SNEGSKA (reference sequence). Trimming removed 3 bases from V and 0 bases from J, with 12 bases in between. The CDR3 spells CSASPGQYSNQPQHF. CDR3 DNA: TGCAGTGCTAGCCCGGGACAATATAGCAATCAGCCCCAGCATTTT.

The rearrangement joins TRBV7-2 to TRBJ2-1, with D possibly matching TRBD2 (5 bases). The CDR3 length is 15 residues. CDR1 SGHTA and CDR2 FQGNSA come from the germline V gene. V was clipped by 6 bases and J by 0 bases, with 12 bases between them. CDR3 nucleotide sequence: TGTGCCAGCAGAGGGCGTCGGGACTCCTACAATGAGCAGTTCTTC. This gives the protein CASRGRRDSYNEQFF.

The gene calls are TRBV4-3 and TRBJ2-1; TRBD2 agrees at 7 bases. The trim removed 0 bases at V and 6 bases at J, leaving 8 bases unmatched. This CDR3 region has 16 residues. In germline, CDR1 is LGHNA, CDR2 YSLEER. The CDR3 DNA reads TGCGCCAGCAGCCAAGAGCCGGGACTACGGGGCAATGAGCAGTTCTTC. Translating it yields CASSQEPGLRGNEQFF.

The rearrangement joins TRBV5-1 to TRBJ2-3, with D possibly being TRBD1 or TRBD2 (6 bases each). The CDR3 loop spans 18 amino acids. Germline V lookup: CDR1 SGHRS, CDR2 YFSETQ. V shed 0 bases and J shed 3 bases, with 20 bases lying between them. CDR3 region: CASSLVPSGDFLTDTQYF. CDR3 nucleotides: TGCGCCAGCAGCTTGGTACCTTCAGGGGACTTTTTGACAGATACGCAGTATTTT.

This clonotype was counted only a few times. V is TRBV29-1 and J is TRBJ1-5; possibly TRBD1 for D (6 bases). The CDR3 is 11 amino acids. V lost 1 base to trimming and J lost 15 bases, with 13 bases between them. Per germline, CDR1 SQVTM and CDR2 ANQGSEA. CDR3 sequence (DNA): TGCAGCGTTGAAGCGACAGGCGGAACGCATTTT. It specifies CSVEATGGTHF.

This clonotype has at least ten counts. This rearrangement joins TRBV6-5 to TRBJ2-1; 7 bases match TRBD2. V trimming: 0 bases; J trimming: 4 bases; junction bases outside the gene matches: 9. The germline V gene encodes CDR1 MNHEY and CDR2 SVGAGI. The CDR3 is 17 amino acids. CDR3 nucleotide sequence: TGTGCCAGCAGTTACTCGAGTAGTAGCGGGTATTACAATGAGCAGTTCTTC. Translation: CASSYSSSSGYYNEQFF.

The chain recombines TRBV9 with TRBJ2-1; unclear D gene. CDR3 size: 16 residues. The V and J ends lost 0 bases and 2 bases respectively, with 12 bases between them. Germline CDR1 is SGDLS and CDR2 is YYNGEE. CDR3 DNA: TGTGCCAGCAGCGTAGCTTCCAGGACGCCCTACAATGAGCAGTTCTTC. It specifies CASSVASRTPYNEQFF. Drawing the rest from reference TRBV9 and TRBJ2-1, the complete variable domain is DSGVTQTPKHLITATGQRVTLRCSPRSGDLSVYWYQQSLDQGLQFLIQYYNGEERAKGNILERFSAQQFPDLHSELNLSSLELGDSALYFCASSVASRTPYNEQFFGPGTRLTVL.